This T cell receptor beta chain was identified during a study of blood T cell repertoires in COVID-19. Germline V gene lookup returns CDR1 LNHDA and CDR2 SQIVND (reference sequence). V shed 4 bases, J shed 3 bases, and the junction held 6 bases outside the gene matches. CDR3 length: 16 amino acids. This clone was detected only a few times. Method: immunoSEQ multiplex PCR; TCRdb's copy keeps in-frame clones and lacks some. The data contain 25,000 to 35,000 clones, roughly 80% of them singletons. The sequencing input was peripheral blood. The chain joins TRBV19 to TRBJ2-1; 10 nucleotides align to TRBD1. The sequence was obtained from a woman aged 55-69 years with acute or convalescent COVID-19. The CDR3 loop is CASSSPRDRGYNEQFF. Written as DNA, the CDR3 is TGTGCCAGTAGTAGTCCACGGGACAGGGGCTACAATGAGCAGTTCTTC.